The 4 T cell receptor beta chains below were found in one sample sequenced in a study of control samples from healthy donors and cancer patients. Method: immunoSEQ multiplex PCR; TCRdb's copy keeps in-frame clones and lacks some. This sample has fewer than 300,000 clones, with about 80% found just once. Material for sequencing was PBMCs. Source of these receptors: a woman in her sixties or seventies with lung cancer.

The chain uses TRBV7-6 and TRBJ1-2; no clear D. V shed 2 bases and J shed 0 bases, with 13 bases lying between them. There are 16 residues in the CDR3. In germline, CDR1 is SGHVS, CDR2 FNYEAQ. As DNA, the CDR3 is TGTGCCAGCAGCTTATCACCCGAGAGGTCTAACTATGGCTACACCTTC. Protein: CASSLSPERSNYGYTF. Combining the CDR3 with reference TRBV7-6 and TRBJ1-2 gives the whole variable domain GAGVSQSPRYKVTKRGQDVALRCDPISGHVSLYWYRQALGQGPEFLTYFNYEAQQDKSGLPNDRFSAERPEGSISTLTIQRTEQRDSAMYRCASSLSPERSNYGYTFGSGTRLTVV.

This clone was observed once. The V call is TRBV19, the J call TRBJ2-7; 13 bases map to TRBD2. This CDR3 has 14 amino acids. With 5 bases clipped from V and 6 bases from J, the junction kept 4 bases outside the gene matches. Germline CDR1 and CDR2: LNHDA and SQIVND (reference sequence). The CDR3 nucleotides are TGTGCCAGTAGTCCACGACTAGCGGGAGGCGAGCAGTACTTC. Amino acids: CASSPRLAGGEQYF.

The J gene is TRBJ1-1, the V gene TRBV7-3; D perhaps matches TRBD1 (5 bases). V lost 1 base and J 4 bases, leaving 7 bases between the germline ends. Germline assignment: CDR1 SGHTA and CDR2 FQGTGA. The CDR3 runs to 13 residues. CDR3 coding DNA: TGTGCCAGCAGCTTAAGGGACGGCACTGAAGCTTTCTTT. Protein product: CASSLRDGTEAFF.

Details on this clone: The identical CDR3 is also encoded by other nucleotide sequences in the sample. The chain joins TRBV2 to TRBJ2-7; perhaps TRBD2 as D (5 bases). Germline V gives CDR1 SNHLY, CDR2 FYNNEI. Trimming left V 7 bases short and J 0 bases short, with 13 bases between. The CDR3 sequence is 14 residues long. The CDR3 loop reads CASTRGSPSYEQYF. CDR3 DNA: TGTGCCAGCACGCGCGGGTCTCCCTCCTACGAGCAGTACTTC.